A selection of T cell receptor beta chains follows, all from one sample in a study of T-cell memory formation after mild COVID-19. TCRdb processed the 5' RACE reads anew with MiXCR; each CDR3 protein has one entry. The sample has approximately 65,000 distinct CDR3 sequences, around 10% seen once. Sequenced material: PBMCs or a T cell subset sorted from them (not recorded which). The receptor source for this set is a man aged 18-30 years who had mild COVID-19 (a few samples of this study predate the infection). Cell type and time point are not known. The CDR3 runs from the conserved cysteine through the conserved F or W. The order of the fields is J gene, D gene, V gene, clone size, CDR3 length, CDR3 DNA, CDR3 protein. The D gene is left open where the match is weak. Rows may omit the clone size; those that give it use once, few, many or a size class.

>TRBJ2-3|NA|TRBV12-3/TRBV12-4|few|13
TGTGCCAGCAGTCGTACTAGCACAGATACGCAGTATTTT
CASSRTSTDTQYF
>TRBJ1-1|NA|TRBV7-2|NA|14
TGTGCCAGCCGCATAATTACAGGGTACACTGAAGCTTTCTTT
CASRIITGYTEAFF
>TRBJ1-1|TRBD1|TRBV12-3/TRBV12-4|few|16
TGTGCCAGCAGCCCTTGGGGGGGACAGTTGGCCACTGAAGCTTTCTTT
CASSPWGGQLATEAFF
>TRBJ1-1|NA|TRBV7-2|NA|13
TGTGCCAGTAAAGGGTTTATGAACACTGAAGCTTTCTTT
CASKGFMNTEAFF
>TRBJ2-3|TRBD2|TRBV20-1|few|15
TGCAGTGCTCAAACTAGCGGGGGGGCCGCAGATACGCAGTATTTT
CSAQTSGGAADTQYF
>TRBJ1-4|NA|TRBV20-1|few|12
TGCAGTGCTAGAGGGCCGGCCGAAAAACTGTTTTTT
CSARGPAEKLFF
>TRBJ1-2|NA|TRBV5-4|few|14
TGTGCCAGCAGCTTCGAGAGGTCCACCTATGGCTACACCTTC
CASSFERSTYGYTF
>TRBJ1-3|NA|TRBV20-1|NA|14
TGCAGTGCTAGTTATGGGACCTCTGGAAACACCATATATTTT
CSASYGTSGNTIYF
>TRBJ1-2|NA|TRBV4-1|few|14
TGCGCCAGCAGCCAAGATTGGCAGTTGTATGGCTACACCTTC
CASSQDWQLYGYTF
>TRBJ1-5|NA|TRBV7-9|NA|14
TGTGCCAGCAGCCGTGGACAAAACAATCAGCCCCAGCATTTT
CASSRGQNNQPQHF
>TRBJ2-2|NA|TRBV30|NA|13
TGTGCCTGGAGTATTAAGGCCACCGGGGAGCTGTTTTTT
CAWSIKATGELFF
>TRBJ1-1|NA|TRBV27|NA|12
TGTGCCAGCAGTCGTGACAACCGCAGGGCTTTCTTT
CASSRDNRRAFF
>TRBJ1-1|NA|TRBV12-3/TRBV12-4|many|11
TGTGCCAGCACTTCCCTCACTGAAGCTTTCTTT
CASTSLTEAFF
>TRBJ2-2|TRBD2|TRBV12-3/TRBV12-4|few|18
TGTGCCAGCAGTCCCCGCTTGACTAGCGGGGGAGGGACCGGGGAGCTGTTTTTT
CASSPRLTSGGGTGELFF
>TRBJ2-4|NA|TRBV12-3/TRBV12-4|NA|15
TGTGCCAGCAGTCTTGGGGGTGATGCCAAAAACATTCAGTACTTC
CASSLGGDAKNIQYF
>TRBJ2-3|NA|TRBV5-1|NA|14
TGCGCCAGCAGCTTTCTACTAGACACAGATACGCAGTATTTT
CASSFLLDTDTQYF
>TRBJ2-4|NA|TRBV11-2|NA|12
TGTGCCAGCAGCCCGGACTGGAACATTCAGTACTTC
CASSPDWNIQYF
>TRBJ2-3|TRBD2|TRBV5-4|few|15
TGTGCCAGCAGCAAACGGGAGGACGGCACAGATACGCAGTATTTT
CASSKREDGTDTQYF
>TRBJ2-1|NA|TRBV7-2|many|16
TGTGCCAGCAGTCCCGGGGGTAGGGGCCTGATGAATGAGCAGTTCTTC
CASSPGGRGLMNEQFF
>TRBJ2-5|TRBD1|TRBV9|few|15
TGTGCCAGCAGCGCCGGGACAGGGGGCGTAGAGACCCAGTACTTC
CASSAGTGGVETQYF
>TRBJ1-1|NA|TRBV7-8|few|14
TGTGCCAGCAGCCCCAGGTGGGGGTACACTGAAGCTTTCTTT
CASSPRWGYTEAFF
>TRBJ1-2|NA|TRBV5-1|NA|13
TGCGCCAGCAGGCCCGCCGCGATCTATGGCTACACCTTC
CASRPAAIYGYTF
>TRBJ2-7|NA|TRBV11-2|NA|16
TGTGCCAGCAGCCACCCCATTGGCAGACCCTCCTACGAGCAGTACTTC
CASSHPIGRPSYEQYF
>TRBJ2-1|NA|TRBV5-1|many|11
TGCGCCAGCAGCCGACTCAATGAGCAGTTCTTC
CASSRLNEQFF
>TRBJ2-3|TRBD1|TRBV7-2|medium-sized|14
TGTGCCAGCAGCTTAGGACAGGGGGCAGATACGCAGTATTTT
CASSLGQGADTQYF
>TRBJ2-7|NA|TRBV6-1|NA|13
TGTGCCAGCACAAGGCAGGGCACCTACGAGCAGTACTTC
CASTRQGTYEQYF
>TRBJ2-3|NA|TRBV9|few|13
TGTGCCAGCAGCCTAGGGACCGCAGATACGCAGTATTTT
CASSLGTADTQYF
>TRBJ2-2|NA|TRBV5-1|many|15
TGCGCCAGCAGCACGGGGCGACAGCTTGCCGGGGAGCTGTTTTTT
CASSTGRQLAGELFF
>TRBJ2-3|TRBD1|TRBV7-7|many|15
TGTGCTAGCAGCCTACAGGGGGCCCCCACAGATACGCAGTATTTT
CASSLQGAPTDTQYF
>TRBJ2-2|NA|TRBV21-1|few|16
TGTGCCAGCAGCCTAAGGTCCTGGGACACGACCGGGGAGCTGTTTTTT
CASSLRSWDTTGELFF
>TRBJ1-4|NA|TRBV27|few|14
TGTGCCAGCAGTTTAATGGGGGCTAATGAAAAACTGTTTTTT
CASSLMGANEKLFF
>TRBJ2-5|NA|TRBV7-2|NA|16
TGTGCCAGCAGCCCTCAGGGGCGACAGGTGGCGGAGACCCAGTACTTC
CASSPQGRQVAETQYF